This TCR beta chain was recorded in a study of regulatory T cells in long-lasting Graves disease. In building TCR beta libraries, iRepertoire HTBI primers were used together with Arm-PCR of CDR3 regions. One entry per CDR3 protein results from TCRdb running MiXCR on the multiplex PCR reads. The sample has roughly 380,000 distinct CDR3 sequences, approximately 16% seen once. This CDR3 is built from 14 residues. Germline CDR1 SGHDN, CDR2 FVKESK. V dropped 4 bases and J dropped 5 bases, with 13 bases sitting between them. The time point denotes: newly diagnosed GD, antithyroid drugs for less than 3 months. Researchers made the TCR library from RNA that was extracted from PBMCs. This clonotype was seen at least ten times. A further study also used this sample, focusing on T cells in Graves' hyperthyroidism and ophthalmopathy. That study reports: Clinical symptoms, serum thyroxine and TRAb, thyroid ultrasound and orbital computed tomography were used for the diagnoses. HTBI primers were used for first-round RT-PCR of the TCR CDR3. Most thyroid clonotypes expanded above 0.001 appeared in blood too.

Specimen: peripheral blood mononuclear cells (PBMCs), collected at new diagnosis, from a patient treated with antithyroid drugs. The source of this sequence is a man aged 35 to 55 with Graves disease. V and J are TRBV14 and TRBJ2-3; tentatively, D is TRBD1 or TRBD2 (5 bases each). This chain's CDR3 is CASSPGPGVDTQYF. For the CDR3, the DNA is TGTGCCAGCAGCCCGGGACCTGGAGTAGATACGCAGTATTTT. Using reference TRBV14 and TRBJ2-3 for the parts outside the CDR3, the full variable domain is EAGVTQFPSHSVIEKGQTVTLRCDPISGHDNLYWYRRVMGKEIKFLLHFVKESKQDESGMPNNRFLAERTGGTYSTLKVQPAELEDSGVYFCASSPGPGVDTQYFGPGTRLTVL.